This T cell receptor (beta chain) was identified during a study of OX40 agonist ivuxolimab in advanced cancers. Study at large: The dose-escalation cohort had hepatocellular carcinoma, melanoma, renal cell or head and neck cancer. Checkpoint inhibitors had been given previously to 40% of patients.

The CDR3 is made up of 14 amino acids. CDR1 SEHNR and CDR2 FQNEAQ come from the germline V gene (reference sequence). Unmatched junction bases numbered 3, after V lost 4 bases and J lost 7 bases. About this clone itself: The antigen remains undetermined.

TCRdb's table, derived via immunoSEQ multiplex PCR, lists solely in-frame clones and lacks some. The repertoire holds roughly 70,000 clones, about 90% seen once, with over 9.5% in the top ten. Study observations and caveats: Averaged across samples, CD8+ T cells carried more expanded clones than CD4+ did. The study observed clonal expansion of CD4+ and CD8+ blood T cells by week 6 at 0.1 to 3.0 mg/kg.

The sequencing used CD4+ or CD8+ T cells sorted from blood, collected in a trial of the OX40 agonist ivuxolimab. The J gene is TRBJ2-1, the V gene TRBV7-9; 11 nucleotides agree with TRBD2. The receptor comes from an adult with an advanced solid tumor such as melanoma, head and neck, liver or kidney cancer. Here the CDR3 reads CASSSGLAANEQFF. The CDR3 nucleotides are TGTGCCAGCAGCTCGGGACTAGCGGCAAATGAGCAGTTCTTC.